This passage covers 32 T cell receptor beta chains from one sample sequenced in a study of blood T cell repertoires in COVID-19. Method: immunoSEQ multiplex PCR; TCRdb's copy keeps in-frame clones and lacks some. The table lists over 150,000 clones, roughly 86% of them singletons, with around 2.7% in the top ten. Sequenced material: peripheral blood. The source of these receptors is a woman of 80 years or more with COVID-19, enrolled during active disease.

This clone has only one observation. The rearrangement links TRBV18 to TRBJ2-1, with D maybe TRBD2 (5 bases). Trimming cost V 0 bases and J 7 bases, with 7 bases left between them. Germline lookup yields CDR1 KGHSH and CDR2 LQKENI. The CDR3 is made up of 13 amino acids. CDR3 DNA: TGTGCCAGCTCACCACCGCCGGGGAATGAGCAGTTCTTC. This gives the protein CASSPPPGNEQFF.

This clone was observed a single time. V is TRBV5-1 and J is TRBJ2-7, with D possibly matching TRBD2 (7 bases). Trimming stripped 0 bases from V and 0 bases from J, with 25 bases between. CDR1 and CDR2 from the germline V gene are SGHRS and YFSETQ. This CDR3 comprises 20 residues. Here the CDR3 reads CASSLALRLAERGSSYEQYF. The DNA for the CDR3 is TGCGCCAGCAGCTTGGCTCTAAGGCTAGCGGAGAGGGGGAGCTCCTACGAGCAGTACTTC.

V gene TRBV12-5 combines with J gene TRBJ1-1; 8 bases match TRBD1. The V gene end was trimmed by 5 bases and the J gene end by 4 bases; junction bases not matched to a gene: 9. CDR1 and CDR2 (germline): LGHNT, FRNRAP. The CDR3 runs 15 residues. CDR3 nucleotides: TGTGCTAGTGGTGCCCGCAGGGGGCGAGGCACTGAAGCTTTCTTT. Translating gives CASGARRGRGTEAFF.

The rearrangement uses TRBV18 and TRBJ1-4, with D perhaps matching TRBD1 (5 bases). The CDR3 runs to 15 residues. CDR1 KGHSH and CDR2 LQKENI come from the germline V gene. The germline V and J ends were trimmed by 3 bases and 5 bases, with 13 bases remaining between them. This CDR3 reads CASSPLDKPNEKLFF. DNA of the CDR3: TGTGCCAGCTCACCGTTGGACAAGCCAAATGAAAAACTGTTTTTT.

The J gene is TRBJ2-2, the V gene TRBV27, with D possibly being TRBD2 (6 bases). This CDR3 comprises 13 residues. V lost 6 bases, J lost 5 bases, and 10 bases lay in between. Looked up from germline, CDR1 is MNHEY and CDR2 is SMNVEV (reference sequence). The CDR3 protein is CASRRGWTGELFF. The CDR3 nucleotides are TGTGCCAGCAGACGGGGGTGGACCGGGGAGCTGTTTTTT.

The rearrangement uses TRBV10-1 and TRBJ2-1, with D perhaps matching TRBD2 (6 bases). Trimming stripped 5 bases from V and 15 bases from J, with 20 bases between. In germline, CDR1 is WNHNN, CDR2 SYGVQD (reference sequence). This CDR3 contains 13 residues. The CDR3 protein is CASSRTGLRDRFF. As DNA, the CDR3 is TGCGCCAGCAGTCGAACCGGCTTGCGGGATCGGTTCTTC.

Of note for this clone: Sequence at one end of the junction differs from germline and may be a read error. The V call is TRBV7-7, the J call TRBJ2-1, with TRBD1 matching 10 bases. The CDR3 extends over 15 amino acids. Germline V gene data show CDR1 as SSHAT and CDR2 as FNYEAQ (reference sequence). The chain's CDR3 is CASSPGQGVYNEQFF. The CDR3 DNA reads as TGTGCTAGCAGCCCCGGACAGGGGGTTTACAATGAGCAGTTCTTC.

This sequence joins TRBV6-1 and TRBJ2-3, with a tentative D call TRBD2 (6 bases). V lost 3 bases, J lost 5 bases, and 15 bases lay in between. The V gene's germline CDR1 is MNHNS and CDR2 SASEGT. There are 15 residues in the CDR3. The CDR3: CASSEWGDWGDTQYF. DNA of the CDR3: TGTGCCAGCAGTGAGTGGGGGGACTGGGGAGATACGCAGTATTTT.

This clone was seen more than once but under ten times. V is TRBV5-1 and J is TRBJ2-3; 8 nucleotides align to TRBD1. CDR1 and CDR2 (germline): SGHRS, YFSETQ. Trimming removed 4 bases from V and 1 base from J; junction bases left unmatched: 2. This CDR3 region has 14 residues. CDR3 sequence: CASSTTGGTDTQYF. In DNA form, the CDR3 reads TGCGCCAGCAGCACGACAGGGGGCACAGATACGCAGTATTTT. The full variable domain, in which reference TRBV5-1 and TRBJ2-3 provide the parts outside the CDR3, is KAGVTQTPRYLIKTRGQQVTLSCSPISGHRSVSWYQQTPGQGLQFLFEYFSETQRNKGNFPGRFSGRQFSNSRSEMNVSTLELGDSALYLCASSTTGGTDTQYFGPGTRLTVL.

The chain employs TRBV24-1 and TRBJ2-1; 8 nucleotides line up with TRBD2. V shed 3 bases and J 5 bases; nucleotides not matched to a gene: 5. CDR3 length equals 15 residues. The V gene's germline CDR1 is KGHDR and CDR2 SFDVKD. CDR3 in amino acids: CATSDRAGGHNEQFF. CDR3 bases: TGTGCCACCAGTGATCGGGCGGGAGGCCACAATGAGCAGTTCTTC.

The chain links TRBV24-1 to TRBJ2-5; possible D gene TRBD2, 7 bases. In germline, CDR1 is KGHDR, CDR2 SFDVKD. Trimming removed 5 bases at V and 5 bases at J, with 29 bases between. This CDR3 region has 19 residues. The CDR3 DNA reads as TGTGCCACCAGTGCCTCGGGGGTACGGGCGGGGGCCCCAAGGGAGACCCAGTACTTC. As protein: CATSASGVRAGAPRETQYF.

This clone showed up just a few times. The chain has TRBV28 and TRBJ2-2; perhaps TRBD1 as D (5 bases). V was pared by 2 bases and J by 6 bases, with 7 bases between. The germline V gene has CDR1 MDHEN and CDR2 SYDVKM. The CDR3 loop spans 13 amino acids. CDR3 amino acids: CASSLGAPGELFF. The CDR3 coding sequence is TGTGCCAGCAGTTTAGGGGCCCCCGGGGAGCTGTTTTTT. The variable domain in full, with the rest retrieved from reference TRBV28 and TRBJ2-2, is DVKVTQSSRYLVKRTGEKVFLECVQDMDHENMFWYRQDPGLGLRLIYFSYDVKMKEKGDIPEGYSVSREKKERFSLILESASTNQTSMYLCASSLGAPGELFFGEGSRLTVL.

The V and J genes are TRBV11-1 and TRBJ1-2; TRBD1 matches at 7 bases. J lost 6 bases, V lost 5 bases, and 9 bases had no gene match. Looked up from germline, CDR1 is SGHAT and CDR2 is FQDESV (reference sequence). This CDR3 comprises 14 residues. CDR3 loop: CASSLLQGVDGYTF. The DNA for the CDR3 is TGTGCCAGCAGCCTCCTTCAGGGGGTCGATGGCTACACCTTC.

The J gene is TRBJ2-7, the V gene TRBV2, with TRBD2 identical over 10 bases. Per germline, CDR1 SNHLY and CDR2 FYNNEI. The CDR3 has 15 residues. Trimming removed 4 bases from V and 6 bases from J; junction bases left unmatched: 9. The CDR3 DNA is TGTGCCAGCAGTGTAACTAGCGGGGTTTATTCCGAGCAGTACTTC. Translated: CASSVTSGVYSEQYF.

CDR3 bases: TGCGCCAGCAGTGACTGGCGGGGCGGCACAGATACGCAGTATTTT. Encoded protein: CASSDWRGGTDTQYF. The V call is TRBV10-2, the J call TRBJ2-3; D possibly corresponds to TRBD2 (6 bases). CDR1 WSHSY and CDR2 SAAADI come from the germline V gene. The CDR3 sequence is 15 residues long. The V gene lost 3 bases and the J gene lost 1 base, with 11 bases spanning the gap.

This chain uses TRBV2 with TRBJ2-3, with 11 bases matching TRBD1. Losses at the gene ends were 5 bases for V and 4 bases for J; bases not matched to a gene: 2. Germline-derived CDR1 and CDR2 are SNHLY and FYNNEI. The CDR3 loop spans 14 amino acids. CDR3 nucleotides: TGTGCCAGCAGTCGGGACAGGGGGGCAGATACGCAGTATTTT. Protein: CASSRDRGADTQYF.

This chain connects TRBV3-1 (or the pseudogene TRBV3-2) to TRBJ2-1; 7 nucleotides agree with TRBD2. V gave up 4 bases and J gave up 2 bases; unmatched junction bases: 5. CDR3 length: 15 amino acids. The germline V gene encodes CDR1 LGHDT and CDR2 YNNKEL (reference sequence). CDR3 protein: CASSLASGTYNEQFF. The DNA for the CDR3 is TGTGCCAGCAGCCTTGCTAGCGGTACCTACAATGAGCAGTTCTTC.

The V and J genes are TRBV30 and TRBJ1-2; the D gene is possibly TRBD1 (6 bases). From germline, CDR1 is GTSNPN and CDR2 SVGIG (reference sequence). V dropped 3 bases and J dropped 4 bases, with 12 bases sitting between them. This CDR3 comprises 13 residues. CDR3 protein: CAWRIQGSYGYTF. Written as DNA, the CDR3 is TGTGCCTGGAGGATACAGGGTAGCTATGGCTACACCTTC.

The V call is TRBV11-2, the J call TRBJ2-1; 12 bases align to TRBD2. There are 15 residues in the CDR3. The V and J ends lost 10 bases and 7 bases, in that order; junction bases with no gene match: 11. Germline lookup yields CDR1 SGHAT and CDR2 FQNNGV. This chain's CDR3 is CATQETSGSRNEQFF. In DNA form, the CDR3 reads TGTGCCACCCAAGAGACTAGCGGGAGCAGGAATGAGCAGTTCTTC.

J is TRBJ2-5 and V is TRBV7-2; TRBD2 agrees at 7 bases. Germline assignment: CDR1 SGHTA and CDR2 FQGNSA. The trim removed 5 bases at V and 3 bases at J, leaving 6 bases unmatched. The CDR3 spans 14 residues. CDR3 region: CASSQGLYKETQYF. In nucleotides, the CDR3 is TGTGCCAGCAGCCAGGGACTATATAAAGAGACCCAGTACTTC.

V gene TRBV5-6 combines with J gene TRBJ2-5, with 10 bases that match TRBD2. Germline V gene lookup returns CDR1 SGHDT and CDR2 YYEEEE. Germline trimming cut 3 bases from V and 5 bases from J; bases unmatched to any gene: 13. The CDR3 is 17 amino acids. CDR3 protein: CASSYVRGGLAKETQYF. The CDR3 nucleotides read TGTGCCAGCAGCTATGTAAGGGGGGGACTAGCGAAGGAGACCCAGTACTTC.

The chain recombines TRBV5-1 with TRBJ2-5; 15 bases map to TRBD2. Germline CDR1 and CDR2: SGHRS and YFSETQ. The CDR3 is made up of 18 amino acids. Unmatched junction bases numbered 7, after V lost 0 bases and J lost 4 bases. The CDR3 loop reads CASSLARTSGRVGETQYF. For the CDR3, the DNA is TGCGCCAGCAGCTTGGCTAGGACTAGCGGGAGGGTCGGAGAGACCCAGTACTTC.

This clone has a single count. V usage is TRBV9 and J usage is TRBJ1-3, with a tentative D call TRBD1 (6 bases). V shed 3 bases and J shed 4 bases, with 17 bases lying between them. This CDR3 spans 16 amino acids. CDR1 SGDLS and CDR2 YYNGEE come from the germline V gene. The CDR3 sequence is CASSATDRLEGNTIYF. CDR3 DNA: TGTGCCAGCAGCGCAACCGACAGGCTCGAAGGAAACACCATATATTTT.

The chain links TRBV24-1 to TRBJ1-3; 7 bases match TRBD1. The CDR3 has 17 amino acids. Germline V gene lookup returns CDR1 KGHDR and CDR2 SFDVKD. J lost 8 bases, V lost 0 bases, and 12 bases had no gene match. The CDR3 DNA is TGTGCCACCAGTGATTTGACTACAGGGGCACACCGGGACACCATATATTTT. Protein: CATSDLTTGAHRDTIYF.

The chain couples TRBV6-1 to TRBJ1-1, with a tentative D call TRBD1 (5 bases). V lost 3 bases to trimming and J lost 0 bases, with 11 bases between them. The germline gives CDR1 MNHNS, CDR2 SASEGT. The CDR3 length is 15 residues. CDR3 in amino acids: CASSDLGAMNTEAFF. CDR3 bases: TGTGCCAGCAGTGATTTAGGGGCCATGAACACTGAAGCTTTCTTT.

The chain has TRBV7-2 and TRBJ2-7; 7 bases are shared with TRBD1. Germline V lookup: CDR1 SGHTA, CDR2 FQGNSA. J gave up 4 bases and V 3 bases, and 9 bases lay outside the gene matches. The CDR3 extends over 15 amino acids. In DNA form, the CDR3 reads TGTGCCAGCAGCTTTGACAGGGACCCAAGGTACGAGCAGTACTTC. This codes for CASSFDRDPRYEQYF.

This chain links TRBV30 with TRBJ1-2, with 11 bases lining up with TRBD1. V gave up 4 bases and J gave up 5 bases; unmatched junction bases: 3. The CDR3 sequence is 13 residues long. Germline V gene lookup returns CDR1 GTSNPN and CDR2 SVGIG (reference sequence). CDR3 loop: CAWTRDRGYGYTF. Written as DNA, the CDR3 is TGTGCCTGGACCCGGGACAGGGGGTATGGCTACACCTTC.

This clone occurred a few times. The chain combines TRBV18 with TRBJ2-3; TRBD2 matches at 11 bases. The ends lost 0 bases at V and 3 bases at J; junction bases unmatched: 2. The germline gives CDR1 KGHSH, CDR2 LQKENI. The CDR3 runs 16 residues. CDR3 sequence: CASSPPVAGGTDTQYF. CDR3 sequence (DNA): TGTGCCAGCTCACCACCGGTAGCGGGGGGGACAGATACGCAGTATTTT.

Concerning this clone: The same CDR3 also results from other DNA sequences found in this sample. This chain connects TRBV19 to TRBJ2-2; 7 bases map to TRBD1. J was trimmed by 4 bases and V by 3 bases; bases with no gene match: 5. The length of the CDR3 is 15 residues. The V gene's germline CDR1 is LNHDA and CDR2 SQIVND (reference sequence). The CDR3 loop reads CASSMLAGGTGELFF. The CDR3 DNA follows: TGTGCCAGTAGTATGTTGGCAGGGGGCACCGGGGAGCTGTTTTTT.

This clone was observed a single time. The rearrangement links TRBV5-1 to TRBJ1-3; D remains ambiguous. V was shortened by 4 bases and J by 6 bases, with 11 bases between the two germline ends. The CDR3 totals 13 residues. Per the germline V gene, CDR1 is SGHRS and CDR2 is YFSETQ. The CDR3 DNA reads TGCGCCAGCAGCCAACAATCTTCAAACACCATATATTTT. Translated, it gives CASSQQSSNTIYF.

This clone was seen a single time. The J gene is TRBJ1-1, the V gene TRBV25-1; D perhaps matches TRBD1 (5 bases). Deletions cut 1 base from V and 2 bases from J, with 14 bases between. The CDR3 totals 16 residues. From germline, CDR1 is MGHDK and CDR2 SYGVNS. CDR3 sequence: CASSESGRGTNTEAFF. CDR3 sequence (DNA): TGTGCCAGCAGTGAATCGGGACGGGGGACCAACACTGAAGCTTTCTTT.

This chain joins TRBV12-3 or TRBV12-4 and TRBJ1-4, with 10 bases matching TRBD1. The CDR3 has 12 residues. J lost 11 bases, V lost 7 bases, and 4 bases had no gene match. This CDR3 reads CASNGQGGKLFF. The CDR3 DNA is TGTGCCAGCAACGGACAGGGGGGCAAACTGTTTTTT.